These 16 T cell receptor beta chains were all obtained from the same sample, sequenced in a study of identical twins. TCRdb redid the calling of the 5' RACE reads with MiXCR, one entry per CDR3 protein. The sample yields roughly 1,500,000 distinct CDR3 sequences, about 32% seen once. Material: cord blood. The receptors derive from a newborn girl in good health.

V and J are TRBV20-1 and TRBJ2-7; 10 positions match TRBD2. With V trimmed by 5 bases and J by 7 bases, 20 bases remained unmatched. Germline V gene sequence: CDR1 DFQATT, CDR2 SNEGSKA (reference sequence). CDR3 length: 17 residues. The CDR3 DNA sequence: TGCAGTGCTGATTTTGTAGCGGGGGGCAGCTCCTACAATGAGCAGTACTTC. This encodes CSADFVAGGSSYNEQYF.

This chain connects TRBV2 to TRBJ1-4, with 7 bases aligning to TRBD1. The CDR3 length is 13 residues. Trimming at V came to 6 bases and at J to 7 bases, leaving 5 bases not matched to a gene. The germline gives CDR1 SNHLY, CDR2 FYNNEI. CDR3 sequence (DNA): TGTGCCAGCAGATGGGACAGTAGTGAAAAACTGTTTTTT. It specifies CASRWDSSEKLFF.

The rearrangement joins TRBV2 to TRBJ1-5; D is unresolved. This CDR3 contains 14 residues. CDR1 SNHLY and CDR2 FYNNEI come from the germline V gene. The V and J ends lost 2 bases and 8 bases respectively, with 13 bases between them. The CDR3 bases are TGTGCCAGCAGTGAACTGAGGCCGCTGGAGCCCCAGCATTTT. Translation gives CASSELRPLEPQHF.

The rearrangement uses TRBV7-9 and TRBJ2-5, with D tentatively TRBD1 (5 bases). The CDR3 is made up of 15 amino acids. Germline values: CDR1 SEHNR, CDR2 FQNEAQ (reference sequence). V lost 2 bases to trimming and J lost 11 bases, with 21 bases between them. CDR3 coding DNA: TGTGCCAGCAGCTTACAGGGATCGTCGATTACCGTGCAGTACTTC. Translating gives CASSLQGSSITVQYF.

Turning to this clonotype: Germline and junction disagree at one end, which may indicate a read error. J is TRBJ2-7 and V is TRBV7-2; TRBD1 is a possible D gene (8 bases). From germline, CDR1 is SGHTA and CDR2 FQGNSA. CDR3 size: 14 residues. CDR3 residues: CAGRFTGGGYEQYF. As DNA, the CDR3 is TGTGCCGGCAGATTTACAGGGGGGGGCTACGAGCAGTACTTC.

The rearrangement links TRBV13 to TRBJ2-1; 8 nucleotides line up with TRBD2. V lost 8 bases, J lost 6 bases, and 12 bases stayed unmatched. Germline V gene data show CDR1 as PRHDT and CDR2 as FYEKMQ (reference sequence). The CDR3 runs 15 residues. In nucleotides, the CDR3 is TGTGCCAGCTTAGAGGCTCTAGCGGGTGGCAATGAGCAGTTCTTC. As protein: CASLEALAGGNEQFF.

The V call is TRBV27, the J call TRBJ1-2, with 12 bases identical to TRBD1. The germline V gene has CDR1 MNHEY and CDR2 SMNVEV (reference sequence). V trimming: 5 bases; J trimming: 8 bases; junction bases outside the gene matches: 6. CDR3 length equals 14 residues. CDR3 in DNA: TGTGCCAGCAGTGTCGGGACAGGGGGCGGGGGCTACACCTTC. Amino acids: CASSVGTGGGGYTF.

The chain has TRBV9 and TRBJ2-7; 7 bases line up with TRBD2. CDR3 length: 15 residues. Unmatched junction bases numbered 8, after V lost 2 bases and J lost 3 bases. Looked up from germline, CDR1 is SGDLS and CDR2 is YYNGEE. CDR3 nucleotide sequence: TGTGCCAGCAGCGTCGGGACTAACCCAGACTACGAGCAGTACTTC. Its protein product is CASSVGTNPDYEQYF.

The chain combines TRBV4-1 with TRBJ1-4; tentatively, D is TRBD1 (6 bases). The germline V gene encodes CDR1 MGHRA and CDR2 YSYEKL. The CDR3 is 14 amino acids. Trimming cost V 0 bases and J 10 bases, with 12 bases left between them. The CDR3 here is CASSQDGGPGKLFF. CDR3 DNA sequence: TGCGCCAGCAGCCAAGACGGGGGCCCTGGAAAACTGTTTTTT.

This clonotype was detected only a few times. This CDR3 reads CASSQPPGGSYEQYF. The CDR3 coding sequence is TGTGCCAGCAGTCAACCCCCGGGGGGCTCCTACGAGCAGTACTTC. The chain links TRBV28 to TRBJ2-7; 7 bases are shared with TRBD2. Trimming took 5 bases from V and 0 from J; bases not matched to a gene: 7. Germline V gene sequence: CDR1 MDHEN, CDR2 SYDVKM. The CDR3 has 15 residues.

CDR3 coding DNA: TGCAGTGCTAGGTCGCCCTCTGGAAACACCATATATTTT. This translates into CSARSPSGNTIYF. J is TRBJ1-3 and V is TRBV20-1; D is unresolved. The ends were cut back, 3 bases at V and 0 bases at J, with 6 bases in the middle. CDR1 DFQATT and CDR2 SNEGSKA come from the germline V gene (reference sequence). The CDR3 has 13 amino acids.

This clonotype turned up a few times. This chain joins TRBV4-1 and TRBJ1-5, with 7 bases fitting TRBD1. V lost 1 base and J lost 3; bases outside the gene matches: 9. The CDR3 runs 17 residues. In germline, CDR1 is MGHRA, CDR2 YSYEKL. The CDR3 here is CASSQGHRGRLNQPQHF. The CDR3 DNA reads as TGCGCCAGCAGCCAAGGCCACAGGGGTAGGCTCAATCAGCCCCAGCATTTT.

This rearrangement joins TRBV12-3 or TRBV12-4 to TRBJ2-3, with D possibly TRBD2 on 6 matching bases. The V and J ends lost 7 bases and 1 base respectively, with 12 bases between them. The CDR3 has 14 residues. DNA for the CDR3: TGTGCCAGCACATCTGCGGGATGCACAGATACGCAGTATTTT. Amino acid sequence: CASTSAGCTDTQYF.

The chain recombines TRBV11-2 with TRBJ2-3, with TRBD2 matching 10 bases. The CDR3 has 16 amino acids. Germline loops: CDR1 SGHAT, CDR2 FQNNGV. After removal of 5 bases from V and 3 bases from J, the junction contained 8 bases not matched to a gene. The CDR3 DNA is TGTGCCAGCAGCCCAATTCTAGCGGGGGTAACAGATACGCAGTATTTT. Its protein product is CASSPILAGVTDTQYF. Combining the CDR3 with reference TRBV11-2 and TRBJ2-3 gives the whole variable domain EAGVAQSPRYKIIEKRQSVAFWCNPISGHATLYWYQQILGQGPKLLIQFQNNGVVDDSQLPKDRFSAERLKGVDSTLKIQPAKLEDSAVYLCASSPILAGVTDTQYFGPGTRLTVL.

This clonotype was seen more than once but under ten times. V is TRBV12-3 or TRBV12-4 and J is TRBJ2-3; 14 nucleotides align to TRBD2. J was trimmed by 0 bases and V by 6 bases; bases with no gene match: 11. The CDR3 has 19 residues. In DNA form, the CDR3 reads TGTGCCAGCAGCAAACACGGGACTAGCGGGGGAAGAAGCACAGATACGCAGTATTTT. It codes for CASSKHGTSGGRSTDTQYF.

The chain links TRBV14 to TRBJ2-5; no firm D call. The CDR3 loop spans 13 amino acids. CDR1 SGHDN and CDR2 FVKESK come from the germline V gene. The V end was cut by 2 bases, the J end by 7 bases, with 11 bases between. The CDR3 nucleotides read TGTGCCAGCAGCCAATCCGAGGTTGGGACCCAGTACTTC. It specifies CASSQSEVGTQYF.